This T cell receptor (beta chain) was sequenced in a study of control samples from healthy donors and cancer patients. The table came from immunoSEQ multiplex PCR; TCRdb's copy has only in-frame clones and leaves some out. The table lists around 130,000 clones, 70% to 90% of them singletons, with roughly 3.4% in the top ten. V was shortened by 4 bases and J by 13 bases, with 17 bases between the two germline ends. The germline gives CDR1 MNHEY, CDR2 SVGEGT. The CDR3 extends over 14 amino acids. The sample was blood. The TCR originated in a man in his fifties in good health. The J gene is TRBJ1-6, the V gene TRBV6-2 or TRBV6-3; no reliable D call. CDR3 sequence reads: CASSFSPEERPLHF. The CDR3 bases are TGTGCCAGCAGTTTTTCACCGGAAGAGCGGCCCCTCCACTTT.